This TCR beta chain was sequenced during a study of T-cell memory formation after mild COVID-19. This clonotype was picked up a small number of times. Using its own MiXCR run on the 5' RACE reads, TCRdb lists one record per CDR3 protein. Found here are 350,000 or so distinct CDR3 sequences, around a fifth of them singletons; the top ten hold 21%. The V gene's germline CDR1 is DFQATT and CDR2 SNEGSKA (reference sequence). This CDR3 has 14 residues. With 3 bases removed from V and 6 bases from J, the gap between germline ends came to 15 bases. This TCR was recovered from a man aged 18 to 30 who had mild COVID-19 (a few samples of this study predate the infection). Cell type and time point are not known. Sequenced material: PBMCs or a T cell subset sorted from them (not recorded which). The J gene is TRBJ1-5, the V gene TRBV20-1; D is possibly TRBD1 (5 bases). CDR3 amino acids: CSARQGEWSQPQHF. The CDR3 bases are TGCAGTGCTAGGCAGGGCGAATGGAGTCAGCCCCAGCATTTT.